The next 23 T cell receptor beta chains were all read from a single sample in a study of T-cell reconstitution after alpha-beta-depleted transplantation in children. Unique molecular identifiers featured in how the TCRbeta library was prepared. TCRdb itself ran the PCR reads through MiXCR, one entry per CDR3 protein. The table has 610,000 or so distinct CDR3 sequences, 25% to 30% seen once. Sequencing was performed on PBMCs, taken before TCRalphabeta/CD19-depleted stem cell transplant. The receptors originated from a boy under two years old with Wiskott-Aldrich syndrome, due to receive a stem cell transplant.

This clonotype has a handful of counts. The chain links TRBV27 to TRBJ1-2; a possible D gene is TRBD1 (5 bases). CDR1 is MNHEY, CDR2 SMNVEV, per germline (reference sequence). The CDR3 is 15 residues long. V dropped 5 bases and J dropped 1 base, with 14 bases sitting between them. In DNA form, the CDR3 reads TGTGCCAGCAGTCGAACAGGCATACTTAACTATGGCTACACCTTC. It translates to CASSRTGILNYGYTF.

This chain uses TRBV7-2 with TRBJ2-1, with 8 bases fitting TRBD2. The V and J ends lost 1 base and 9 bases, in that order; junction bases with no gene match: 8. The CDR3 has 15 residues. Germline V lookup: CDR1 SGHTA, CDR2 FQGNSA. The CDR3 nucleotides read TGTGCCAGCAGCTTAGTTGGGACTAGTCTTGGTGAGCAGTTCTTC. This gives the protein CASSLVGTSLGEQFF.

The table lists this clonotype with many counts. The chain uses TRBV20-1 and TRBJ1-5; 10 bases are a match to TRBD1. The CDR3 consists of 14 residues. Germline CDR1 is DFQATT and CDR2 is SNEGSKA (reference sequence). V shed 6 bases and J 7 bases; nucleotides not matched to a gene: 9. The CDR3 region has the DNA TGCAGTGCCTCCTCGGGGACAGGGGTGCAGCCCCAGCATTTT. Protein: CSASSGTGVQPQHF.

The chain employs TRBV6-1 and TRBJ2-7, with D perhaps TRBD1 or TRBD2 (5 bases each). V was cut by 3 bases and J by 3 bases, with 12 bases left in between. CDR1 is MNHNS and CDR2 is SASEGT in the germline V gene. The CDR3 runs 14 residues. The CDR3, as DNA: TGTGCCAGCAGTGAGAGAGGGGCAGGCTACGAGCAGTACTTC. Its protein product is CASSERGAGYEQYF.

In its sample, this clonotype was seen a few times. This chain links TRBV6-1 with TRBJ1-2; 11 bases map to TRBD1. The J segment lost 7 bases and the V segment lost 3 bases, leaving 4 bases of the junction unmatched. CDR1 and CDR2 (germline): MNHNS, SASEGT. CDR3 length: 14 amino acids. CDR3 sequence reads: CASSDDGTGGGYTF. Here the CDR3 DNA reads TGTGCCAGCAGTGACGACGGGACAGGGGGTGGCTACACCTTC.

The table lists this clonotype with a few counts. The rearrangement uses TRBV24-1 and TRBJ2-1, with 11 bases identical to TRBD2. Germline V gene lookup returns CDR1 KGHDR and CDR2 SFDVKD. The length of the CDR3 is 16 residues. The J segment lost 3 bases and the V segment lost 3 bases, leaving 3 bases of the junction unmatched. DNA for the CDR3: TGTGCCACCAGTGATCGGACTAGCGGGCTCTACAATGAGCAGTTCTTC. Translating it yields CATSDRTSGLYNEQFF.

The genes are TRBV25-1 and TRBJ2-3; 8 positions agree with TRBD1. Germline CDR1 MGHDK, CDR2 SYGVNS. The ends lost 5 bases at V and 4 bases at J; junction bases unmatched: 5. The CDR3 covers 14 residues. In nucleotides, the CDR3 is TGTGCCAGCAGTTCCCGGACAGGGCCAGATACGCAGTATTTT. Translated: CASSSRTGPDTQYF. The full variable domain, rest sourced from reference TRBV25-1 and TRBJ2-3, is EADIYQTPRYLVIGTGKKITLECSQTMGHDKMYWYQQDPGMELHLIHYSYGVNSTEKGDLSSESTVSRIRTEHFPLTLESARPSHTSQYLCASSSRTGPDTQYFGPGTRLTVL.

This chain's CDR3 is CASSLGTNIAYGYTF. CDR3 bases: TGTGCCAGCAGCTTGGGCACCAATATAGCCTATGGCTACACCTTC. V is TRBV5-8 and J is TRBJ1-2; D is unresolved. The CDR3 has 15 residues. The germline CDR1 and CDR2 sequences are SGHTS and YDEGEE. The V gene lost 0 bases and the J gene lost 4 bases, with 13 bases spanning the gap.

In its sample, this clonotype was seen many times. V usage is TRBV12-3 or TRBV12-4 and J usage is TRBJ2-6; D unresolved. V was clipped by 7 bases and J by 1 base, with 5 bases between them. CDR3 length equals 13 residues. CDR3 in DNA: TGTGCCAGCATCGCGTCTGGGGCCAACGTCCTGACTTTC. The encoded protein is CASIASGANVLTF.

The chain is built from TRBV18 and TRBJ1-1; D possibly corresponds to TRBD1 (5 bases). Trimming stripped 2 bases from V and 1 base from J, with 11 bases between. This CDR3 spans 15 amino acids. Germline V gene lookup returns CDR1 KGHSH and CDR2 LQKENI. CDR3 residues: CASSPSLQGNTEAFF. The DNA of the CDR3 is TGTGCCAGCTCACCAAGTCTTCAGGGGAACACTGAAGCTTTCTTT.

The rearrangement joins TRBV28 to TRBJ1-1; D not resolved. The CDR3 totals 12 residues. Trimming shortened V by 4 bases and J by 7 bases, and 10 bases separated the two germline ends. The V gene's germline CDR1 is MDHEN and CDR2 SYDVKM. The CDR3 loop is CASSSGPSEAFF. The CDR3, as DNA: TGTGCCAGCAGTTCCGGACCAAGTGAAGCTTTCTTT. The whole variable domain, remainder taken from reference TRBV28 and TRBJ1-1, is DVKVTQSSRYLVKRTGEKVFLECVQDMDHENMFWYRQDPGLGLRLIYFSYDVKMKEKGDIPEGYSVSREKKERFSLILESASTNQTSMYLCASSSGPSEAFFGQGTRLTVV.

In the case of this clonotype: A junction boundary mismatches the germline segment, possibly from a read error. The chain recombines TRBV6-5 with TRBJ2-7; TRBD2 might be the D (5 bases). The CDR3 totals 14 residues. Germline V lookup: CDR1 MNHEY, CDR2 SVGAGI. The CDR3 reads CASSHSLSEVEQYF. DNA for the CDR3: TGTGCCAGCAGTCACTCCCTTAGCGAGGTCGAGCAGTACTTC.

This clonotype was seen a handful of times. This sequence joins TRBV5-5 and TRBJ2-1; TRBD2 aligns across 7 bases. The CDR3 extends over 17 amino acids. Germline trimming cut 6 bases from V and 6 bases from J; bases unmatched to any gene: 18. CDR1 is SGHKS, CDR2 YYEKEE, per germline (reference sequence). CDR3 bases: TGTGCCAGCACCCTAAGGGTATCGGGAGGACGGCTCAATGAGCAGTTCTTC. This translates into CASTLRVSGGRLNEQFF.

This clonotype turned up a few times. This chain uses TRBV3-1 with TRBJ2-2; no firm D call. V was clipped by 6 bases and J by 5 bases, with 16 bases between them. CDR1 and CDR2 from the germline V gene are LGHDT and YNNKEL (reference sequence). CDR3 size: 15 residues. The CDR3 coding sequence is TGTGCCAGCAGTTTCAAGGCACGTCCTACCGGGGAGCTGTTTTTT. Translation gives CASSFKARPTGELFF.

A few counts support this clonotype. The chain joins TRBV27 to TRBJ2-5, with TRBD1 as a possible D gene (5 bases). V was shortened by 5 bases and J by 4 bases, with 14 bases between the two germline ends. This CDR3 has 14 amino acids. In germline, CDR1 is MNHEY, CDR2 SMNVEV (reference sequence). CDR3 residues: CASSRSGMRETQYF. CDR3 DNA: TGTGCCAGCAGTCGGTCAGGGATGCGAGAGACCCAGTACTTC.

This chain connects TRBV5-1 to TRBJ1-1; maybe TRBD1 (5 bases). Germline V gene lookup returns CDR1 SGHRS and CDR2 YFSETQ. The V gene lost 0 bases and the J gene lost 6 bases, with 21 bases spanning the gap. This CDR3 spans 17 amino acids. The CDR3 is CASSLGQGGVFDPEAFF. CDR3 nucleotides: TGCGCCAGCAGCTTGGGTCAGGGTGGAGTATTTGATCCTGAAGCTTTCTTT.

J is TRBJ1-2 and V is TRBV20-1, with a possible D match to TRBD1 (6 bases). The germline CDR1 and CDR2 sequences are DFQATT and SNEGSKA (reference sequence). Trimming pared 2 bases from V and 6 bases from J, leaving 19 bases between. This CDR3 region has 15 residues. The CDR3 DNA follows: TGCAGTGCTAGATTTAGGGGGTCCCTTTTGGATGGCTACACCTTC. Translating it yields CSARFRGSLLDGYTF.

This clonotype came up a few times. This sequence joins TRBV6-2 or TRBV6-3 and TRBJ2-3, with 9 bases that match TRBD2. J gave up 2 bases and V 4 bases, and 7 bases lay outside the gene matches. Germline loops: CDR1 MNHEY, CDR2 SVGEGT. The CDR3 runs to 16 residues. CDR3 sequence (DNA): TGTGCCAGCAGTTCGGAGGCGGGAGGGGCCACAGATACGCAGTATTTT. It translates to CASSSEAGGATDTQYF.

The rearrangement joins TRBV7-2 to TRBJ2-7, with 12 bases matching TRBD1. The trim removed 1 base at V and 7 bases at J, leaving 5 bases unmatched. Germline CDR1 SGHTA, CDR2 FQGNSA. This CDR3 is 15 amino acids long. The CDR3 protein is CASSLGGTGGWEQYF. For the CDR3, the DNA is TGTGCCAGCAGCTTAGGGGGGACAGGGGGCTGGGAGCAGTACTTC.

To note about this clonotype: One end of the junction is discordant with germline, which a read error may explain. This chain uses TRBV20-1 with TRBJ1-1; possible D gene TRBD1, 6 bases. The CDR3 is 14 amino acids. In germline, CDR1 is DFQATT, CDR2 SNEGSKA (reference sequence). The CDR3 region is CSASLQGLNTEAFF. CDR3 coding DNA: TGCAGCGCTAGTCTACAGGGATTAAACACTGAAGCTTTCTTT.

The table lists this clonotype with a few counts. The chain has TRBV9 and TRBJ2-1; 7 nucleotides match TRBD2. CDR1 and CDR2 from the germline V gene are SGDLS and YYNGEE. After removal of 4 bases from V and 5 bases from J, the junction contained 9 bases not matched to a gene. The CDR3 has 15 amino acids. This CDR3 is CASSSSPAGHNEQFF. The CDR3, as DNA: TGTGCCAGCAGCAGTAGTCCAGCGGGACACAATGAGCAGTTCTTC. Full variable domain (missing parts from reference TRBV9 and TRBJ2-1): DSGVTQTPKHLITATGQRVTLRCSPRSGDLSVYWYQQSLDQGLQFLIQYYNGEERAKGNILERFSAQQFPDLHSELNLSSLELGDSALYFCASSSSPAGHNEQFFGPGTRLTVL.

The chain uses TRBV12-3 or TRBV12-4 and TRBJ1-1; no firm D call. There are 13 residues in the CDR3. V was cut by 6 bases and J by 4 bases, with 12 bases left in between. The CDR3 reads CASSRGTITEAFF. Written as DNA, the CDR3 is TGTGCCAGCAGCCGGGGTACTATCACTGAAGCTTTCTTT.

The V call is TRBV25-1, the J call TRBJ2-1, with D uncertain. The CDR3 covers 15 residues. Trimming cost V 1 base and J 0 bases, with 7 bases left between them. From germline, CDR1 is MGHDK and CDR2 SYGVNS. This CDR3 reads CASSESLSSYNEQFF. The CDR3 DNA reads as TGTGCCAGCAGTGAATCCCTGAGCTCCTACAATGAGCAGTTCTTC. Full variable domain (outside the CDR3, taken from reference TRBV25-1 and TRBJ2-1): EADIYQTPRYLVIGTGKKITLECSQTMGHDKMYWYQQDPGMELHLIHYSYGVNSTEKGDLSSESTVSRIRTEHFPLTLESARPSHTSQYLCASSESLSSYNEQFFGPGTRLTVL.